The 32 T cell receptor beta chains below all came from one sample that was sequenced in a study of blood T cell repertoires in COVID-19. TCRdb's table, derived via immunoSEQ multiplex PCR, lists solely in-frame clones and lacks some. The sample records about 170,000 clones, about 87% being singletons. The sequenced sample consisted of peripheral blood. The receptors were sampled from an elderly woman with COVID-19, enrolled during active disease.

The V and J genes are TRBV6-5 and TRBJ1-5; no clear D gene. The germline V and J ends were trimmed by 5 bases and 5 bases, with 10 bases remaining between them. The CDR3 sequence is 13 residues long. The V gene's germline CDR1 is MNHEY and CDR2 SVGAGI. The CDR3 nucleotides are TGTGCCAGCAGTCCCCATCCGGATCAGCCCCAGCATTTT. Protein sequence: CASSPHPDQPQHF.

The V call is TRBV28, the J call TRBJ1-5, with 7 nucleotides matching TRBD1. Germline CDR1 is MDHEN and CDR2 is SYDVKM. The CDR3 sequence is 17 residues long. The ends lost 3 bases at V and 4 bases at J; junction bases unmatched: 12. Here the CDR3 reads CASSFAPGQSRNQPQHF. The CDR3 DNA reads TGTGCCAGCAGTTTCGCCCCGGGACAGTCGAGGAATCAGCCCCAGCATTTT.

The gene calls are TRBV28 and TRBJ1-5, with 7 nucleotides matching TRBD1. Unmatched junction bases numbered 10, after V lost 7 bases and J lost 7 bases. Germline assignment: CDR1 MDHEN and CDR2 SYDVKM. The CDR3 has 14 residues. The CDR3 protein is CASNEGAVGQPQHF. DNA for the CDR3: TGTGCCAGCAATGAGGGGGCGGTAGGGCAGCCCCAGCATTTT. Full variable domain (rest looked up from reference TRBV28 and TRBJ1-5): DVKVTQSSRYLVKRTGEKVFLECVQDMDHENMFWYRQDPGLGLRLIYFSYDVKMKEKGDIPEGYSVSREKKERFSLILESASTNQTSMYLCASNEGAVGQPQHFGDGTRLSIL.

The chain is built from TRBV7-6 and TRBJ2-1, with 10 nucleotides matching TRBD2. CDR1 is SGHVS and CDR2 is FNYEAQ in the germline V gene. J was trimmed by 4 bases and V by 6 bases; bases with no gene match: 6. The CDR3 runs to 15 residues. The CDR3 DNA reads TGTGCCAGCAGTCGGACTAGCGGAGGTTACAATGAGCAGTTCTTC. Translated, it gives CASSRTSGGYNEQFF.

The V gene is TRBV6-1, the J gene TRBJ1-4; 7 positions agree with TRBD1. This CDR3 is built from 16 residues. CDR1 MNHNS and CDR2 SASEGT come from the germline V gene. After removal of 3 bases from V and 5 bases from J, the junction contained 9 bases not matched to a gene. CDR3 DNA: TGTGCCAGCAGTGATTATAGGGGGCAGGGGAATGAAAAACTGTTTTTT. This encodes CASSDYRGQGNEKLFF.

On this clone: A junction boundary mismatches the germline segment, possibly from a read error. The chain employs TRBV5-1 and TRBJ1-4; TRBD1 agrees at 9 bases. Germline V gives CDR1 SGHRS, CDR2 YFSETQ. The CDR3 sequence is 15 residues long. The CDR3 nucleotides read TGCGCCAGCAGTTACGGACCGGGACAGGGAAGAGAACCGCTATTT. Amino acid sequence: CASSYGPGQGREPLF. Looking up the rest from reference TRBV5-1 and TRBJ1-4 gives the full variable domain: KAGVTQTPRYLIKTRGQQVTLSCSPISGHRSVSWYQQTPGQGLQFLFEYFSETQRNKGNFPGRFSGRQFSNSRSEMNVSTLELGDSALYLCASSYGPGQGREPLFGSGTQLSVL.

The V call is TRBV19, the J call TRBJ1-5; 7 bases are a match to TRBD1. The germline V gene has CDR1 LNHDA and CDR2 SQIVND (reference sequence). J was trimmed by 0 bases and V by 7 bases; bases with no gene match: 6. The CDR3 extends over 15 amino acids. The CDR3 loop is CASKAGGSSNQPQHF. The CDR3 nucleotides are TGTGCCAGTAAAGCAGGGGGAAGTAGCAATCAGCCCCAGCATTTT.

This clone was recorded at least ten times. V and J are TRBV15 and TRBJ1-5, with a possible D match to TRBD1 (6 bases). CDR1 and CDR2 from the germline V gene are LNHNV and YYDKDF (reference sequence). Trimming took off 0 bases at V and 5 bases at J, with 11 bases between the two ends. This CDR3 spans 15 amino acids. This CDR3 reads CATSRDLKGDQPQHF. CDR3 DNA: TGTGCCACCAGCAGAGATCTTAAGGGGGATCAGCCCCAGCATTTT.

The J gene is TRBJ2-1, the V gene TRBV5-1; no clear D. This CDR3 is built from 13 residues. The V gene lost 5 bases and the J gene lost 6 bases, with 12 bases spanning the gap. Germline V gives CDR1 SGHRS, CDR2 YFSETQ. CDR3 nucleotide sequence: TGCGCCAGCAGGCCTCCTTCGAGCAATGAGCAGTTCTTC. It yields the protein CASRPPSSNEQFF. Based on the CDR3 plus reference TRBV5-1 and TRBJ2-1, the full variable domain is KAGVTQTPRYLIKTRGQQVTLSCSPISGHRSVSWYQQTPGQGLQFLFEYFSETQRNKGNFPGRFSGRQFSNSRSEMNVSTLELGDSALYLCASRPPSSNEQFFGPGTRLTVL.

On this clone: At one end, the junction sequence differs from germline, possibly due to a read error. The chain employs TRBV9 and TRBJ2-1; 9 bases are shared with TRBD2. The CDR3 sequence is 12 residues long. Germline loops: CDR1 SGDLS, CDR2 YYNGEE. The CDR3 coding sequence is TGTGCCAGTAGCGGGAGTGGGAATGAGCAGTTCTTC. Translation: CASSGSGNEQFF.

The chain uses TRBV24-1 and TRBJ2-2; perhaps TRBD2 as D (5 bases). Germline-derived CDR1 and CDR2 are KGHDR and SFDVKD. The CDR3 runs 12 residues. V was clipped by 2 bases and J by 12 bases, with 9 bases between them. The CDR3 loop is CATSDWAGQLFF. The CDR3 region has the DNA TGTGCCACCAGTGATTGGGCGGGTCAGCTGTTTTTT.

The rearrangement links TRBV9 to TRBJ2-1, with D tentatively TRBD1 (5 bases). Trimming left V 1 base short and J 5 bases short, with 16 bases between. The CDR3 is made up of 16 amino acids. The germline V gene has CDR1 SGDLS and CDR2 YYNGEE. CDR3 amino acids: CASSVSGLKINNEQFF. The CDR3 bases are TGTGCCAGCAGCGTATCAGGGTTGAAAATAAACAATGAGCAGTTCTTC. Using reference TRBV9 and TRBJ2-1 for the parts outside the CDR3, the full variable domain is DSGVTQTPKHLITATGQRVTLRCSPRSGDLSVYWYQQSLDQGLQFLIQYYNGEERAKGNILERFSAQQFPDLHSELNLSSLELGDSALYFCASSVSGLKINNEQFFGPGTRLTVL.

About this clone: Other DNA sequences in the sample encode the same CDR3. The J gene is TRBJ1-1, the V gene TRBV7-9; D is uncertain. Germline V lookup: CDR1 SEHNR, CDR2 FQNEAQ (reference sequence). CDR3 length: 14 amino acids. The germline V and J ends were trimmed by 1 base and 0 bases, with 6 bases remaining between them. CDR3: CASSLVSVNTEAFF. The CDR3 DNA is TGTGCCAGCAGCTTAGTGTCCGTGAACACTGAAGCTTTCTTT.

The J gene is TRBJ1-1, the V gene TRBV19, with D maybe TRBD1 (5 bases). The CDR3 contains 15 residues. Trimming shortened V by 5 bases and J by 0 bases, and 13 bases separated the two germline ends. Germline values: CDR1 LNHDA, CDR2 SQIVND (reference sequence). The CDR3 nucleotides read TGTGCCAGTAGTGCATCCCAGGGAATGAACACTGAAGCTTTCTTT. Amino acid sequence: CASSASQGMNTEAFF.

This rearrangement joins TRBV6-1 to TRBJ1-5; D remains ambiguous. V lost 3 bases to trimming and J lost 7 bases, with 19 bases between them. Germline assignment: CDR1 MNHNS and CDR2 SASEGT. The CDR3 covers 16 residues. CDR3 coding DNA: TGTGCCAGCAGTGAGCGAATGAGGCCTCTCAGCCAGCCCCAGCATTTT. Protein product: CASSERMRPLSQPQHF.

CDR3 loop: CASSLDGNQPQHF. CDR3 bases: TGTGCCAGCAGCTTAGACGGTAATCAGCCCCAGCATTTT. The rearrangement links TRBV7-8 to TRBJ1-5, with D hard to call. The germline V gene has CDR1 SGHVS and CDR2 FQNEAQ. The ends were cut back, 1 base at V and 4 bases at J, with 5 bases in the middle. The CDR3 is 13 amino acids.

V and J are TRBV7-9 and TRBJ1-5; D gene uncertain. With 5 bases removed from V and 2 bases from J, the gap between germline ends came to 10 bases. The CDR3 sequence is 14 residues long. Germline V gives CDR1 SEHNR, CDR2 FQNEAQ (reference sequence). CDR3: CASSPGWGNQPQHF. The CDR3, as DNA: TGTGCCAGCAGCCCAGGTTGGGGCAATCAGCCCCAGCATTTT. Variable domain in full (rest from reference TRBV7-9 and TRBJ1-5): DTGVSQNPRHKITKRGQNVTFRCDPISEHNRLYWYRQTLGQGPEFLTYFQNEAQLEKSRLLSDRFSAERPKGSFSTLEIQRTEQGDSAMYLCASSPGWGNQPQHFGDGTRLSIL.

CDR3 in amino acids: CASSHTRGGHTEAFF. CDR3 nucleotide sequence: TGTGCCAGCAGCCACACCCGGGGGGGTCACACTGAAGCTTTCTTT. The chain recombines TRBV6-5 with TRBJ1-1; D possibly corresponds to TRBD1 (5 bases). V was shortened by 6 bases and J by 3 bases, with 17 bases between the two germline ends. This CDR3 region has 15 residues. Germline loops: CDR1 MNHEY, CDR2 SVGAGI.

CDR3 nucleotides: TGCAGCGTTGAGGCAGCGAACACCGGGGAGCTGTTTTTT. Translation: CSVEAANTGELFF. The chain joins TRBV29-1 to TRBJ2-2; no definite D call. The length of the CDR3 is 13 residues. From germline, CDR1 is SQVTM and CDR2 ANQGSEA. Trimming shortened V by 3 bases and J by 0 bases, and 5 bases separated the two germline ends.

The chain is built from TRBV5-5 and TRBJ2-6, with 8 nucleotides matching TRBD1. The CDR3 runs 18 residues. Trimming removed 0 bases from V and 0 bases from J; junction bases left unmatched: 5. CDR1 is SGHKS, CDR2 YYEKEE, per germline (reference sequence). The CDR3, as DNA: TGTGCCAGCAGCTTGGAGGGGACAGGCCTCTCTGGGGCCAACGTCCTGACTTTC. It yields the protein CASSLEGTGLSGANVLTF.

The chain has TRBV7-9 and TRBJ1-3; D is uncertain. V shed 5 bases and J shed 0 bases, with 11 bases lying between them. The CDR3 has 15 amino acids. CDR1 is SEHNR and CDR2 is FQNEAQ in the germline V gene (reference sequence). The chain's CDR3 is CASSPDGGSGNTIYF. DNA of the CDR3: TGTGCCAGCAGCCCCGACGGAGGCTCTGGAAACACCATATATTTT.

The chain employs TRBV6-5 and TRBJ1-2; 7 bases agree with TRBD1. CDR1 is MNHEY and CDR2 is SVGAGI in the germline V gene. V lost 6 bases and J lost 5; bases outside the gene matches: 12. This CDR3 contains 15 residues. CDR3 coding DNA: TGTGCCAGCAGGCAAACAGGGGAAATATATTATGGCTACACCTTC. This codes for CASRQTGEIYYGYTF.

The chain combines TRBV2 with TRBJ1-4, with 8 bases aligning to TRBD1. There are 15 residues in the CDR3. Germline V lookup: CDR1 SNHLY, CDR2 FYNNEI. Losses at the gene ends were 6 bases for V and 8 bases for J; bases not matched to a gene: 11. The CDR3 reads CASRDTGTGGEKLFF. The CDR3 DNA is TGTGCCAGCAGGGATACTGGGACAGGTGGGGAAAAACTGTTTTTT.

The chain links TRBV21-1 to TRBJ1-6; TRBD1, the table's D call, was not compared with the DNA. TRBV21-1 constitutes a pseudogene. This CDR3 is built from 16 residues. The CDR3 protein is CASSNEDRGINSPLHF. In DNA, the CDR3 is TGTGCCAGCAGCAACGAGGACAGGGGGATTAATTCACCCCTCCACTTT.

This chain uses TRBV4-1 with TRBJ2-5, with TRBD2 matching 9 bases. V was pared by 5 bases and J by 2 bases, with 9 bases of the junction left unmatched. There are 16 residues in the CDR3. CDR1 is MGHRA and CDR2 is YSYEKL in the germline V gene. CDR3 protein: CASSYGAAGGQETQYF. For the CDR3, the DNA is TGCGCCAGCAGCTATGGGGCGGCGGGAGGGCAAGAGACCCAGTACTTC.

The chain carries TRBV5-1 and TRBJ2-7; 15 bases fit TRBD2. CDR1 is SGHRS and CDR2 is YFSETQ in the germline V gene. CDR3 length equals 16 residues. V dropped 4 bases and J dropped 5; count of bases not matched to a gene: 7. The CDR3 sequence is CASSTGTSGRNDEQYF. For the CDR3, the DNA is TGCGCCAGCAGCACCGGGACTAGCGGGAGGAATGACGAGCAGTACTTC.

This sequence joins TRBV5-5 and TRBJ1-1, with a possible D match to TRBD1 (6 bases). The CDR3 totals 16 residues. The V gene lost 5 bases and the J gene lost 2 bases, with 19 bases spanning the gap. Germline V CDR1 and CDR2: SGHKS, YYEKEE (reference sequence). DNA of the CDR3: TGTGCCAGCAGACAAGCACAGGACAGTCTCAACACTGAAGCTTTCTTT. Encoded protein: CASRQAQDSLNTEAFF.

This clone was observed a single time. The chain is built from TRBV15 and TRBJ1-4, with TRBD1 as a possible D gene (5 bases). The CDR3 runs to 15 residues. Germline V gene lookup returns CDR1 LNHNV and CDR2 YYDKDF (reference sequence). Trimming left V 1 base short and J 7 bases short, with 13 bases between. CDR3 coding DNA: TGTGCCACCAGCAGAGTGGAGGGGTCGGGTGAAAAACTGTTTTTT. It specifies CATSRVEGSGEKLFF.

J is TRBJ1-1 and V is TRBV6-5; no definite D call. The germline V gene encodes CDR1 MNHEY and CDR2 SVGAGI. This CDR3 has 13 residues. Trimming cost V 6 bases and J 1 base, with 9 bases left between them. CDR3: CASRERANTEAFF. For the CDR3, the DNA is TGTGCCAGCAGGGAGAGAGCGAACACTGAAGCTTTCTTT.

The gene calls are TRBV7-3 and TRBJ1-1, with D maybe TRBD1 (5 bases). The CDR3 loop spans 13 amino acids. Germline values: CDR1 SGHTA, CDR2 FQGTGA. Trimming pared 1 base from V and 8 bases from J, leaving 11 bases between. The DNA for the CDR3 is TGTGCCAGCAGCTTAATGGGGGGTGGAGAAGCTTTCTTT. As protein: CASSLMGGGEAFF.

The CDR3 loop is CASSLGMTGRGEKLFF. The CDR3 bases are TGCGCCAGCAGCTTGGGGATGACAGGAAGAGGTGAAAAACTGTTTTTT. The chain recombines TRBV5-1 with TRBJ1-4, with a weak D call TRBD1 (6 bases). With 0 bases removed from V and 7 bases from J, the gap between germline ends came to 16 bases. Germline-derived CDR1 and CDR2 are SGHRS and YFSETQ. CDR3 size: 16 residues.

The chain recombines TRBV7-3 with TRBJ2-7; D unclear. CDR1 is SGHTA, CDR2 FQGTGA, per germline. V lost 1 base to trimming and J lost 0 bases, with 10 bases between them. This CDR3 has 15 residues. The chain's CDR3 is CASSLRVPLSYEQYF. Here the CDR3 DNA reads TGTGCCAGCAGCTTAAGAGTCCCGCTCTCCTACGAGCAGTACTTC.